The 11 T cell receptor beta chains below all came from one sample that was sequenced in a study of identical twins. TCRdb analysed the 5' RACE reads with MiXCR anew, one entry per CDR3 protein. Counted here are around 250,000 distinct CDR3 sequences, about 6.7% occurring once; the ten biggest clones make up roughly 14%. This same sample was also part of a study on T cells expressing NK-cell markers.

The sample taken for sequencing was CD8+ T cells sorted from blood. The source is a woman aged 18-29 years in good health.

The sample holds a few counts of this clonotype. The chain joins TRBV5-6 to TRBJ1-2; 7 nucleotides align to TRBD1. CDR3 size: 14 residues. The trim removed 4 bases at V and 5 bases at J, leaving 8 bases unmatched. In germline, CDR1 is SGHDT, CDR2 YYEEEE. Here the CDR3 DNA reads TGTGCCAGCAGCCAAATGACAGGGTCATATGGCTACACCTTC. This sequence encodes CASSQMTGSYGYTF. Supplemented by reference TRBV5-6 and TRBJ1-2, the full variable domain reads DAGVTQSPTHLIKTRGQQVTLRCSPKSGHDTVSWYQQALGQGPQFIFQYYEEEERQRGNFPDRFSGHQFPNYSSELNVNALLLGDSALYLCASSQMTGSYGYTFGSGTRLTVV.

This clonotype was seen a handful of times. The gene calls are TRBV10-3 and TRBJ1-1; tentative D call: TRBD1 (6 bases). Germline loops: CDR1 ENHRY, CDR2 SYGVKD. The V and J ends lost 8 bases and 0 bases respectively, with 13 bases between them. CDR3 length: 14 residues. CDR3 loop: CAIGRGLMNTEAFF. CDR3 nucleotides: TGTGCCATCGGACGGGGGCTTATGAACACTGAAGCTTTCTTT.

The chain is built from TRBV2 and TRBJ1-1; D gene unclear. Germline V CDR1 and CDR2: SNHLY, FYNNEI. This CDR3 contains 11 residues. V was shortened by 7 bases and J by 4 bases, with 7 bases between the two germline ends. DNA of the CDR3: TGTGCCAGCATGTTGGGCACTGAAGCTTTCTTT. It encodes CASMLGTEAFF.

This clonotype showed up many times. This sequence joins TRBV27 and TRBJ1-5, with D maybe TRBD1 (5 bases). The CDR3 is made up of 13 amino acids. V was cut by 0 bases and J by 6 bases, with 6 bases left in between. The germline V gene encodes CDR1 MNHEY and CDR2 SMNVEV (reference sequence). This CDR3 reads CASSLSGAQPQHF. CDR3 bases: TGTGCCAGCAGTTTATCTGGGGCTCAGCCCCAGCATTTT.

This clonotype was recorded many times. The CDR3 sequence: CASSPGQGAVTYNEQFF. CDR3 sequence (DNA): TGCGCCAGCAGCCCGGGACAGGGGGCGGTCACCTACAATGAGCAGTTCTTC. J is TRBJ2-1 and V is TRBV4-1; 12 nucleotides match TRBD1. The CDR3 is made up of 17 amino acids. The germline V gene encodes CDR1 MGHRA and CDR2 YSYEKL. Losses at the gene ends were 4 bases for V and 2 bases for J; bases not matched to a gene: 6.

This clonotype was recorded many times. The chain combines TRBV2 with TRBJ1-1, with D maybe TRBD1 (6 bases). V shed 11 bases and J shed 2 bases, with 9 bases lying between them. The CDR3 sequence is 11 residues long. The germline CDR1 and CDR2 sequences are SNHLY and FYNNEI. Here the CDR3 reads CAYRANTEAFF. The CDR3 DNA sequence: TGTGCCTACAGGGCCAACACTGAAGCTTTCTTT. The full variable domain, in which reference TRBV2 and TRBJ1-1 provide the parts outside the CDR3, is EPEVTQTPSHQVTQMGQEVILRCVPISNHLYFYWYRQILGQKVEFLVSFYNNEISEKSEIFDDQFSVERPDGSNFTLKIRSTKLEDSAMYFCAYRANTEAFFGQGTRLTVV.

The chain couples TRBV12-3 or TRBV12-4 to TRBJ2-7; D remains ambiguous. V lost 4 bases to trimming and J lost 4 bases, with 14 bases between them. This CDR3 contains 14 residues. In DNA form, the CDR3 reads TGTGCCAGCAGTTGGGGTAAGGATCCGTACGAGCAGTACTTC. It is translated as CASSWGKDPYEQYF.

Here the CDR3 reads CASGLVYEQYF. In DNA form, the CDR3 reads TGTGCCAGCGGATTGGTCTACGAGCAGTACTTC. This chain joins TRBV12-3 or TRBV12-4 and TRBJ2-7; D remains ambiguous. V dropped 8 bases and J dropped 3 bases, with 8 bases sitting between them. This CDR3 has 11 amino acids.

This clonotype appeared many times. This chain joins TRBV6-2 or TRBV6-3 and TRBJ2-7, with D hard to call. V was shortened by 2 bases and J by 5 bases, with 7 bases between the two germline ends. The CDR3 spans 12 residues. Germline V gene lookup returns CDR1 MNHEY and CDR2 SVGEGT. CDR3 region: CASSYGADEQYF. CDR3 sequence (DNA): TGTGCCAGCAGTTACGGTGCGGACGAGCAGTACTTC.

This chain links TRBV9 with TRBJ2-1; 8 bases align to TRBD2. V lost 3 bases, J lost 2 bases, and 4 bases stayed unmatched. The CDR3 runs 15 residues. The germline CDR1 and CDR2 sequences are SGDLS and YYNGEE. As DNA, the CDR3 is TGTGCCAGCAGCGGGGGCGGGAGGCCCTACAATGAGCAGTTCTTC. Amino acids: CASSGGGRPYNEQFF.

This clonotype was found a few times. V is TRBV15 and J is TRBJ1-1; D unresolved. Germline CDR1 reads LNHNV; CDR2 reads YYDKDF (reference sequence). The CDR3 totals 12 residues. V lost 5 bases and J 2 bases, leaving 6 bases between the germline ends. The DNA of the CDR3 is TGTGCCACCAGCGGGGTAAACACTGAAGCTTTCTTT. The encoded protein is CATSGVNTEAFF. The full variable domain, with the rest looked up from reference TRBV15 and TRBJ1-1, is DAMVIQNPRYQVTQFGKPVTLSCSQTLNHNVMYWYQQKSSQAPKLLFHYYDKDFNNEADTPDNFQSRRPNTSFCFLDIRSPGLGDTAMYLCATSGVNTEAFFGQGTRLTVV.